This TCR beta chain was captured in a study of shared clonotypes between healthy human individuals (dated by TCRdb to about 2020). Broadly, across the study: The cohort comprised two women and three men aged 18 to 49 years. To increase sequencing depth and limit assay-specific biases, different laboratories used diverse techniques to prepare libraries and sequence TCR repertoires. Leukapheresis yielded between about 0.85 and 9.5 billion PBMCs per donor. The study deeply sequenced blood TCR repertoires of five healthy adults to estimate repertoire size and the extent of clonotype sharing between individuals.

The donors were healthy, HIV-negative adults who had no recently reported acute infections or vaccinations. Only Caucasian adults living in Nashville, Tennessee, USA were represented among the donors. For unsorted samples, about 90 million PBMCs were counted, and genomic DNA was extracted using the QIAamp DNA Blood Mini kit. Blood was collected by leukapheresis, and PBMCs were isolated by Ficoll-Histopaque density gradient centrifugation and then cryopreserved in liquid nitrogen vapor phase. Concerning this clone: Its antigen is currently not known. Base qualities are missing; no much larger clone stands one base away.

The germline V gene (reference sequence) supplies CDR1 PRHDT and CDR2 FYEKMQ. A distance of 20 bases separates the germline ends of V and J, which lose 3 bases and 6 bases respectively. The CDR3 runs 16 residues from the cysteine to the phenylalanine. Just the 48-base CDR3 DNA is kept, in frame starting at base 1. Paper-wide results and their limitations: Only blood was sampled, and tissue TCR repertoires likely differ from those in blood. The small number of donors limited the genetic and exposure-history diversity represented. Pairwise subsampling indicated that sequencing depth was expected to affect the degree of clonotype sharing among donors.

Using the deep immunoSEQ assay, TCR CDR3 regions were amplified from genomic DNA by multiplex PCR. Extracted genomic DNA from each cell subset was spread evenly across all wells of several immunoSEQ 96-well plates, with each plate serving as a replicate. For unsorted PBMC, approximately 290 ng genomic DNA, equal to around 30,000 T cell genomes, was loaded into each replicate PCR. Ten immunoSEQ deep assay plates were used to sequence unsorted PBMC genomic DNA. Purified libraries were quantified with a Qubit 3.0 fluorometer, sized on a Bioanalyzer 2100, and re-quantified with the KAPA Library Quantification kit. Every immunoSEQ 96-well plate was sequenced on a dedicated single-read 150-cycle Illumina NextSeq 550 flow cell. The authors' pipeline ran thus. Because the immunoSEQ output held only junctional sequences and lacked quality scores, the filtering could not match the filtering applied to full-length reads. Sequences were annotated with PyIR, a Python wrapper for IgBLAST v1.9, using IMGT germline references to assign V/J genes and CDR3. Reads with weak V/J assignments (E-value above 1e-6), missing CDR3, stop codons, out-of-frame junctions, or ambiguous translated residues were removed. V3J clonotypes were defined as sequences sharing an identical inferred V gene, J gene, and CDR3 amino acid sequence. To compute the percentage overlap between repertoires, the number of shared unique clonotypes was divided by the size of the smaller repertoire. RTK rarefaction, the Chao1 estimator, and Recon v2.1 estimates of unobserved clonotypes were used to assess repertoire richness. TCRdb limited this immuneACCESS table to in-frame rearrangements with V and J called. A share of clones is missing; checked studies link under half to unresolved V genes, and the rest is unexplained. Clone size and the V and J calls come from that table; the DNA yielded D and trimming. The sample includes about 500,000 clones, with 75% to 80% observed a single time. The top ten clonotypes cover approximately 12% of the sample.

Sequencing was carried out using PBMCs. The clonotype originates from a woman aged 40 to 49 in good health. Some clones in this sample may be carry-over from other donors' samples. The sequence joins TRBV13 to TRBJ1-1; the D gene cannot be resolved reliably. The DNA is as follows: TGTGCCAGCAGCTTTATGATGTTTAGGACGGACCCTGAAGCTTTCTTT. Translation gives CASSFMMFRTDPEAFF.